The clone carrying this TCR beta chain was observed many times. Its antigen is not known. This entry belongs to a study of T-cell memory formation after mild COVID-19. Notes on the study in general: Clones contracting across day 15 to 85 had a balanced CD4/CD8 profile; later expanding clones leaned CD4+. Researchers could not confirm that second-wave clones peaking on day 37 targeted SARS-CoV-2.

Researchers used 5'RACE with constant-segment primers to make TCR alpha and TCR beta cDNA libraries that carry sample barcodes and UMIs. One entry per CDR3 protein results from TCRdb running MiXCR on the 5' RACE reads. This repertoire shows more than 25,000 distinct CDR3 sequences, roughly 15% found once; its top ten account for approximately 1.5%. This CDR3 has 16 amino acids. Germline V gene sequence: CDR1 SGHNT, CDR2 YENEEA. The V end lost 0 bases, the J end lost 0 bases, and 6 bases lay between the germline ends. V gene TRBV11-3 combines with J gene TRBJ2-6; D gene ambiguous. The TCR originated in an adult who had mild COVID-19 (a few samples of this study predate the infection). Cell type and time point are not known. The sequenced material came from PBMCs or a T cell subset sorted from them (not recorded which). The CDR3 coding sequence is TGTGCCAGCAGCTTAGACACAGTCTCTGGGGCCAACGTCCTGACTTTC. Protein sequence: CASSLDTVSGANVLTF.